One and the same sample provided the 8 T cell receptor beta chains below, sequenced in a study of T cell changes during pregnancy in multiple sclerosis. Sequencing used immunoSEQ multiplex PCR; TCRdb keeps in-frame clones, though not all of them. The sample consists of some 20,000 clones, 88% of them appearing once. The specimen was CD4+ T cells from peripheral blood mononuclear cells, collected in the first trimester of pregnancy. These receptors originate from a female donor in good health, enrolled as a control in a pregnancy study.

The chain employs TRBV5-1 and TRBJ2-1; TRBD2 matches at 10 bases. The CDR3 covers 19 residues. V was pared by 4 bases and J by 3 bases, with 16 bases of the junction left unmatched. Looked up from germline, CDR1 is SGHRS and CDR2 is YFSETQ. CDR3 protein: CASSIRGLAEALNYNEQFF. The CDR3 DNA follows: TGCGCCAGCAGCATCCGCGGACTAGCGGAAGCCCTAAACTACAATGAGCAGTTCTTC. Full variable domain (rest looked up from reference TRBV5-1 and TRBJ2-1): KAGVTQTPRYLIKTRGQQVTLSCSPISGHRSVSWYQQTPGQGLQFLFEYFSETQRNKGNFPGRFSGRQFSNSRSEMNVSTLELGDSALYLCASSIRGLAEALNYNEQFFGPGTRLTVL.

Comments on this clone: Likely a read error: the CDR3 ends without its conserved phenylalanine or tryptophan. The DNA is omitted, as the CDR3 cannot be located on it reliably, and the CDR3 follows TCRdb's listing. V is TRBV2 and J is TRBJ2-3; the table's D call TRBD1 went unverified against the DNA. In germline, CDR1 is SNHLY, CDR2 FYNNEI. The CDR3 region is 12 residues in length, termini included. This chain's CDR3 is CASSERTQIRIP.

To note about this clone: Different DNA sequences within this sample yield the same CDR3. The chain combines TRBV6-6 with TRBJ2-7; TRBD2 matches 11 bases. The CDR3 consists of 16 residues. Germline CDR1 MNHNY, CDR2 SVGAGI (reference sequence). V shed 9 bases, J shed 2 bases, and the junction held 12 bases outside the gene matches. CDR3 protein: CASSLSSGRSPYEQYF. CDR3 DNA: TGTGCCAGTTCCCTATCTAGCGGGAGGTCCCCCTACGAGCAGTACTTC.

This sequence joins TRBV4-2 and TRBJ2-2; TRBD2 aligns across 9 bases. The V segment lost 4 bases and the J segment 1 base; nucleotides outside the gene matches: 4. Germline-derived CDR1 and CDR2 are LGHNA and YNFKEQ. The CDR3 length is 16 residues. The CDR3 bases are TGTGCCAGCAGCCCCACTAGCGGGCAGAACACCGGGGAGCTGTTTTTT. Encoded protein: CASSPTSGQNTGELFF.

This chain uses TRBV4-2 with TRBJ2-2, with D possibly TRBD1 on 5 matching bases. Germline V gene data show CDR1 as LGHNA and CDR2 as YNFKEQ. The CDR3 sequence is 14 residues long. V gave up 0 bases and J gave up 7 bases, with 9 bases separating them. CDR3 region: CASSQDSDSGELFF. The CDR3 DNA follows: TGTGCCAGCAGCCAAGATTCCGACAGCGGGGAGCTGTTTTTT.

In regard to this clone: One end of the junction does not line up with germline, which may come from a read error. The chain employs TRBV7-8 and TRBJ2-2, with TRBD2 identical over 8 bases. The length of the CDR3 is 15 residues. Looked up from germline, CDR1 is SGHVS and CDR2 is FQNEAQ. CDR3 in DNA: TGTGCCAGCAGCTTAGCTAGCGGGGTCACCCGGGAGCTGTTTTTT. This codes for CASSLASGVTRELFF.

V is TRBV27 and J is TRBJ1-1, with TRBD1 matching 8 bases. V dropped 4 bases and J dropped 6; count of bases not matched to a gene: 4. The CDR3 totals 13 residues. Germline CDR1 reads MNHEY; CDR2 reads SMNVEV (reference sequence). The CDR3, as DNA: TGTGCCAGCAGTTCAGGGGGCTGGGCTGAAGCTTTCTTT. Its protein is CASSSGGWAEAFF.

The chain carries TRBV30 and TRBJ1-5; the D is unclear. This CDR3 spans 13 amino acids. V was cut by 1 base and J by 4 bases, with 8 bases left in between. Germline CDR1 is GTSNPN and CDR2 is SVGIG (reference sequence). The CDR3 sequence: CAWSGDGNQPQHF. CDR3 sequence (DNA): TGTGCCTGGAGTGGCGACGGGAATCAGCCCCAGCATTTT.